The clone carrying this T cell receptor beta chain has a handful of counts. Its target is unknown. CDR1 is SGHNT and CDR2 is YENEEA in the germline V gene. With V trimmed by 4 bases and J by 5 bases, 9 bases remained unmatched. CDR3 length: 15 amino acids. These data belong to a study of beta chain features in type 1 diabetes. Since all of the isolated RNA was reverse transcribed, expressed TCRB transcripts were what got sequenced. This table comes from immunoSEQ multiplex PCR, and its TCRdb copy is limited to in-frame clones, with some not included. The sample carries hundreds of thousands of clones, roughly a tenth recorded once. Only one heparinised blood draw was taken per donor, and its volume averaged about 120 mL. Broader study findings: A moderate, significant TCRB CDR3 shortening appeared in type 1 diabetes across four CD4+ subsets. Compared with healthy donors, patients appeared to share more similar naive, central memory and regulatory TCRB repertoires. Diminished insertions and augmented deletions at VDJ junctions characterized type 1 diabetes patients. High-TCR-expressing cells could be over-represented by cDNA sequencing.

The TCR comes from a young man with type 1 diabetes. Sequenced sample: naive CD4+ T cells from blood. The rearrangement links TRBV11-3 to TRBJ2-5; 8 positions match TRBD1. The CDR3 DNA follows: TGTGCCAGCAGCTCCACTCAGGGGGCGAGGGAGACCCAGTACTTC. It encodes CASSSTQGARETQYF.